This T cell receptor beta chain was profiled in a study of blood T cell repertoires in COVID-19. Method: immunoSEQ multiplex PCR; TCRdb's copy keeps in-frame clones and lacks some. This table has about 260,000 clones, around 89% appearing once. V was clipped by 2 bases and J by 0 bases, with 10 bases between them. The CDR3 spans 16 residues. Looked up from germline, CDR1 is SGHTA and CDR2 is FQGNSA. The sequence was obtained from a middle-aged woman with acute or convalescent COVID-19. Sequenced: peripheral blood. The V call is TRBV7-2, the J call TRBJ1-4; D is uncertain. The CDR3 region has the DNA TGTGCCAGCAGCTTACGGTATAAAGCAACTAATGAAAAACTGTTTTTT. Its protein is CASSLRYKATNEKLFF.